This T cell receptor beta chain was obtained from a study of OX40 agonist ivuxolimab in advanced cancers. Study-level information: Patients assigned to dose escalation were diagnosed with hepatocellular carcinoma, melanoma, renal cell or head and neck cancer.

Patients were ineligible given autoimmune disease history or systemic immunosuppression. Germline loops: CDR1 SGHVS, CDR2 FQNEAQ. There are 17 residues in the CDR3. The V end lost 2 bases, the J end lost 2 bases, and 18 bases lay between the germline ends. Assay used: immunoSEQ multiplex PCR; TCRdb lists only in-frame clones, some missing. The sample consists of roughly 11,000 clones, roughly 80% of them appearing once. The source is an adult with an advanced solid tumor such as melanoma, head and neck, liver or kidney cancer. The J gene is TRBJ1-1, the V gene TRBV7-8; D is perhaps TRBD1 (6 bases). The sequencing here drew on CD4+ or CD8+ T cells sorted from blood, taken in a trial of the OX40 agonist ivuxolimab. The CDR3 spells CASSLKRGLKVNTEAFF. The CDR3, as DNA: TGTGCCAGCAGCTTAAAAAGGGGGTTGAAGGTCAACACTGAAGCTTTCTTT.